The 29 T cell receptor beta chains reported below all come from one sample, sequenced in a study of cytomegalovirus exposure and HLA in healthy donors. A multiplex PCR was run with 60 Vbeta primers and 13 Jbeta primers. The method was immunoSEQ multiplex PCR; TCRdb's version includes in-frame clones alone and lacks a portion of them. The top ten hold approximately 4.8% of the sample, which has about 150,000 clones, about 80% seen once. Sequencing used PBMCs. All receptors derive from a man younger than 45 in good health.

The sample holds a few counts of this clone. The genes are TRBV19 and TRBJ2-7; D might be TRBD1 (6 bases). The V gene's germline CDR1 is LNHDA and CDR2 SQIVND (reference sequence). Trimming shortened V by 3 bases and J by 6 bases, and 15 bases separated the two germline ends. The CDR3 length is 14 residues. CDR3 sequence reads: CASSISPRGAEQYF. The CDR3 DNA sequence: TGTGCCAGTAGTATTTCCCCCAGGGGAGCCGAGCAGTACTTC.

The gene calls are TRBV6-6 and TRBJ1-1, with TRBD1 matching over 11 bases. CDR1 MNHNY and CDR2 SVGAGI come from the germline V gene (reference sequence). The CDR3 extends over 15 amino acids. The ends lost 4 bases at V and 4 bases at J; junction bases unmatched: 5. The CDR3 nucleotides read TGTGCCAGCAGTTTAGGACAGGGGGCGGGCACTGAAGCTTTCTTT. It codes for CASSLGQGAGTEAFF.

The V gene is TRBV6-6, the J gene TRBJ1-1; perhaps TRBD1 as D (5 bases). Germline loops: CDR1 MNHNY, CDR2 SVGAGI (reference sequence). Trimming pared 4 bases from V and 3 bases from J, leaving 15 bases between. The CDR3 covers 15 residues. CDR3 nucleotides: TGTGCCAGCAGTTCGGAGGGACGGGGAGACACTGAAGCTTTCTTT. This codes for CASSSEGRGDTEAFF.

The V gene is TRBV6-1, the J gene TRBJ2-7, with 13 bases aligning to TRBD2. The CDR3 totals 14 residues. After removal of 6 bases from V and 6 bases from J, the junction contained 5 bases not matched to a gene. Germline loops: CDR1 MNHNS, CDR2 SASEGT. The CDR3 DNA is TGTGCCAGCAGACCGGGACTAGCGGGATCCGAGCAGTACTTC. Translating gives CASRPGLAGSEQYF.

V is TRBV5-4 and J is TRBJ2-7; no clear D gene. Looked up from germline, CDR1 is SGHNT and CDR2 is YYREEE (reference sequence). This CDR3 is 14 amino acids long. V lost 4 bases to trimming and J lost 5 bases, with 16 bases between them. This CDR3 reads CASSRVGQDNEQYF. In DNA form, the CDR3 reads TGTGCCAGCAGCCGTGTTGGGCAGGATAACGAGCAGTACTTC. Filled out from reference TRBV5-4 and TRBJ2-7, the complete variable domain reads ETGVTQSPTHLIKTRGQQVTLRCSSQSGHNTVSWYQQALGQGPQFIFQYYREEENGRGNFPPRFSGLQFPNYSSELNVNALELDDSALYLCASSRVGQDNEQYFGPGTRLTVT.

The chain has TRBV27 and TRBJ2-1; weak D call: TRBD1 (6 bases). V lost 3 bases, J lost 4 bases, and 13 bases lay in between. The CDR3 is 15 residues long. CDR1 and CDR2 from the germline V gene are MNHEY and SMNVEV (reference sequence). In DNA, the CDR3 is TGTGCCAGCAGTTTCTCACAGGGACCTTACAATGAGCAGTTCTTC. Its translation: CASSFSQGPYNEQFF.

This clone was picked up one time. At one boundary the junction diverges from the germline segment, which might be a read error. This sequence joins TRBV5-6 and TRBJ2-5; 7 nucleotides align to TRBD1. Germline assignment: CDR1 SGHDT and CDR2 YYEEEE. The CDR3 extends over 18 amino acids. CDR3 DNA sequence: TGTGCCAGCAGCCCGGACAGGCGTTCCTACGAGCAGTACGGACCCCCGGACTTC. It translates to CASSPDRRSYEQYGPPDF.

This sequence joins TRBV2 and TRBJ1-6, with TRBD1 matching 7 bases. The germline CDR1 and CDR2 sequences are SNHLY and FYNNEI. V was pared by 3 bases and J by 4 bases, with 6 bases of the junction left unmatched. The CDR3 consists of 16 residues. The CDR3 spells CASSDPGQTYNSPLHF. CDR3 bases: TGTGCCAGCAGTGACCCGGGACAGACTTATAATTCACCCCTCCACTTT.

J is TRBJ2-1 and V is TRBV9, with unresolved D. The CDR3 loop spans 16 amino acids. Per germline, CDR1 SGDLS and CDR2 YYNGEE. The germline V and J ends were trimmed by 3 bases and 0 bases, with 13 bases remaining between them. The CDR3 is CASSAHARGSYNEQFF. CDR3 in DNA: TGTGCCAGCAGCGCCCACGCCAGAGGCTCCTACAATGAGCAGTTCTTC.

This chain connects TRBV15 to TRBJ2-5; D uncertain. This CDR3 has 11 residues. CDR1 LNHNV and CDR2 YYDKDF come from the germline V gene (reference sequence). V lost 1 base, J lost 7 bases, and 4 bases lay in between. CDR3 amino acids: CATSRAGTQYF. CDR3 sequence (DNA): TGTGCCACCAGCAGAGCAGGGACCCAGTACTTC.

The V call is TRBV27, the J call TRBJ1-2; 7 bases agree with TRBD1. Germline loops: CDR1 MNHEY, CDR2 SMNVEV (reference sequence). CDR3 size: 12 residues. The trim removed 10 bases at V and 4 bases at J, leaving 6 bases unmatched. The CDR3 loop is CAIRDSVYGYTF. The CDR3 DNA sequence: TGTGCCATCCGGGACAGCGTCTATGGCTACACCTTC.

The CDR3 nucleotides are TGTGCCTGGAGTGCCTCCCGGCGTTGGGGGAGGTACAATGAGCAGTTCTTC. Translating gives CAWSASRRWGRYNEQFF. V usage is TRBV30 and J usage is TRBJ2-1, with D tentatively TRBD2 (6 bases). The germline V gene has CDR1 GTSNPN and CDR2 SVGIG (reference sequence). The germline V and J ends were trimmed by 1 base and 4 bases, with 20 bases remaining between them. CDR3 size: 17 residues. Complete variable domain (other parts from reference TRBV30 and TRBJ2-1): SQTIHQWPATLVQPVGSPLSLECTVEGTSNPNLYWYRQAAGRGLQLLFYSVGIGQISSEVPQNLSASRPQDRQFILSSKKLLLSDSGFYLCAWSASRRWGRYNEQFFGPGTRLTVL.

V is TRBV6-6 and J is TRBJ1-4; 7 positions agree with TRBD1. Losses at the gene ends were 11 bases for V and 5 bases for J; bases not matched to a gene: 17. The CDR3 is 16 residues long. In germline, CDR1 is MNHNY, CDR2 SVGAGI (reference sequence). CDR3 in DNA: TGTGCCGCTCGAAAGGGGGAGACAGGGTACAATGAAAAACTGTTTTTT. Translation gives CAARKGETGYNEKLFF.

This clone was counted between two and nine times. The genes are TRBV25-1 and TRBJ2-7, with a weak D call TRBD1 (5 bases). V dropped 4 bases and J dropped 5 bases, with 9 bases sitting between them. The germline V gene has CDR1 MGHDK and CDR2 SYGVNS. The CDR3 covers 12 residues. CDR3 sequence reads: CASSAETDEQYF. The CDR3 DNA reads TGTGCCAGCAGTGCGGAGACAGACGAGCAGTACTTC.

The rearrangement joins TRBV21-1 to TRBJ1-6; the table's D call of TRBD1 was not tested on the DNA. TRBV21-1 is designated a pseudogene. The CDR3 has 15 amino acids. The CDR3 here is CASSKTGQPNSPLHF. CDR3 coding DNA: TGTGCCAGCAGCAAAACGGGACAGCCCAATTCACCCCTCCACTTT.

The CDR3 DNA follows: TGTGCCAGCAGTCCCCCCGGGTGGTCTTCGGGTCTGTTTTTT. Residues: CASSPPGWSSGLFF. V is TRBV28 and J is TRBJ1-4; D remains ambiguous. CDR1 is MDHEN, CDR2 SYDVKM, per germline. Trimming removed 5 bases at V and 14 bases at J, with 21 bases between. The CDR3 loop spans 14 amino acids.

Many counts were recorded for this clone. V and J are TRBV18 and TRBJ2-2; unclear D gene. With 6 bases removed from V and 5 bases from J, the gap between germline ends came to 4 bases. Germline CDR1 KGHSH, CDR2 LQKENI. The CDR3 length is 11 residues. CDR3 protein: CASSSTGELFF. The CDR3 DNA reads TGTGCCAGCTCCTCTACCGGGGAGCTGTTTTTT.

This clone has just a few counts. V usage is TRBV10-3 and J usage is TRBJ2-7, with 11 bases matching TRBD1. Germline V gives CDR1 ENHRY, CDR2 SYGVKD. This CDR3 has 14 amino acids. The V gene end was trimmed by 8 bases and the J gene end by 6 bases; junction bases not matched to a gene: 9. CDR3 DNA: TGTGCCATCTCACCGGGACAGGGGGTCGGCGAGCAGTACTTC. Encoded protein: CAISPGQGVGEQYF.

The J gene is TRBJ2-7, the V gene TRBV7-9; 7 positions agree with TRBD1. In germline, CDR1 is SEHNR, CDR2 FQNEAQ (reference sequence). With 2 bases clipped from V and 6 bases from J, the junction kept 7 bases outside the gene matches. The CDR3 covers 14 residues. The CDR3 sequence: CASSLLPQGSEQYF. Written as DNA, the CDR3 is TGTGCCAGCAGCTTACTGCCACAGGGGTCCGAGCAGTACTTC.

The V call is TRBV4-1, the J call TRBJ2-2, with D perhaps TRBD2 (5 bases). Germline loops: CDR1 MGHRA, CDR2 YSYEKL. This CDR3 is 15 amino acids long. V lost 4 bases to trimming and J lost 7 bases, with 16 bases between them. The CDR3 nucleotides read TGCGCCAGCAGCCCGGGGTGGGAGTCTATCGGGGAGCTGTTTTTT. It specifies CASSPGWESIGELFF.

CDR3 nucleotides: TGTGCCAGCAGCCCCTGGACAGGAGTTAATCAGCCCCAGCATTTT. Translation gives CASSPWTGVNQPQHF. V gene TRBV7-9 combines with J gene TRBJ1-5; 7 bases align to TRBD1. Germline trimming cut 5 bases from V and 4 bases from J; bases unmatched to any gene: 8. The CDR3 has 15 residues. Germline V lookup: CDR1 SEHNR, CDR2 FQNEAQ (reference sequence).

This sequence joins TRBV6-5 and TRBJ2-7; the match to TRBD2 covers 9 bases. V lost 0 bases, J lost 3 bases, and 3 bases stayed unmatched. Germline-derived CDR1 and CDR2 are MNHEY and SVGAGI. CDR3 length: 15 residues. CDR3 sequence (DNA): TGTGCCAGCAGTTACTCCCCTAGCGGGGTCTACGAGCAGTACTTC. This translates into CASSYSPSGVYEQYF.

The chain recombines TRBV9 with TRBJ2-1; 8 nucleotides agree with TRBD2. Trimming removed 1 base from V and 2 bases from J; junction bases left unmatched: 2. The CDR3 is 15 residues long. From germline, CDR1 is SGDLS and CDR2 YYNGEE. DNA of the CDR3: TGTGCCAGCAGCGTAACGGGAGGGCCCTACAATGAGCAGTTCTTC. Translation gives CASSVTGGPYNEQFF.

The genes are TRBV2 and TRBJ2-1, with 15 bases lining up with TRBD2. The CDR3 runs to 15 residues. With 6 bases clipped from V and 9 bases from J, the junction kept 6 bases outside the gene matches. The germline CDR1 and CDR2 sequences are SNHLY and FYNNEI. CDR3 residues: CASSPRTSGRGEQFF. CDR3 DNA: TGTGCCAGCAGCCCTAGGACTAGCGGGAGGGGTGAGCAGTTCTTC. Using reference TRBV2 and TRBJ2-1 for the parts outside the CDR3, the full variable domain is EPEVTQTPSHQVTQMGQEVILRCVPISNHLYFYWYRQILGQKVEFLVSFYNNEISEKSEIFDDQFSVERPDGSNFTLKIRSTKLEDSAMYFCASSPRTSGRGEQFFGPGTRLTVL.

The rearrangement uses TRBV30 and TRBJ2-1, with TRBD2 matching over 9 bases. The junction had 14 bases not matched to a gene; V was cut back by 3 bases and J by 5 bases. From germline, CDR1 is GTSNPN and CDR2 SVGIG (reference sequence). The CDR3 is 17 amino acids. DNA for the CDR3: TGTGCCTGGAGCCGAGTGGCTGCGGGAGGGCGCGACAATGAGCAGTTCTTC. Residues: CAWSRVAAGGRDNEQFF.

The chain combines TRBV4-3 with TRBJ2-2; TRBD1 matches at 7 bases. V was pared by 3 bases and J by 2 bases, with 3 bases of the junction left unmatched. The CDR3 totals 15 residues. CDR1 and CDR2 (germline): LGHNA, YSLEER. CDR3 sequence reads: CASSHRDRNTGELFF. CDR3 DNA: TGCGCCAGCAGCCACCGGGACAGAAACACCGGGGAGCTGTTTTTT.

This chain links TRBV29-1 with TRBJ1-4; 9 bases map to TRBD1. The CDR3 consists of 13 residues. Germline CDR1 and CDR2: SQVTM and ANQGSEA. With 7 bases clipped from V and 5 bases from J, the junction kept 5 bases outside the gene matches. As DNA, the CDR3 is TGCAGCGCTATGGGACAGGGAAATGAAAAACTGTTTTTT. Protein: CSAMGQGNEKLFF. Variable domain in full (rest from reference TRBV29-1 and TRBJ1-4): SAVISQKPSRDICQRGTSLTIQCQVDSQVTMMFWYRQQPGQSLTLIATANQGSEATYESGFVIDKFPISRPNLTFSTLTVSNMSPEDSSIYLCSAMGQGNEKLFFGSGTQLSVL.

V gene TRBV15 combines with J gene TRBJ2-1; maybe TRBD2 (5 bases). This CDR3 region has 13 residues. V lost 1 base, J lost 6 bases, and 7 bases lay in between. The germline V gene has CDR1 LNHNV and CDR2 YYDKDF (reference sequence). The CDR3 region has the DNA TGTGCCACCAGCAGAGCGGACTTCAATGAGCAGTTCTTC. Translating gives CATSRADFNEQFF.

About this clone: Other DNA sequences of this sample code for an identical CDR3. V gene TRBV13 combines with J gene TRBJ2-7, with D maybe TRBD2 (6 bases). This CDR3 spans 14 amino acids. Trimming cost V 1 base and J 5 bases, with 12 bases left between them. Germline V CDR1 and CDR2: PRHDT, FYEKMQ (reference sequence). DNA of the CDR3: TGTGCCAGCAGCTTAGCAGGAGGGCCCCACGAGCAGTACTTC. Residues: CASSLAGGPHEQYF.